The clone carrying this T cell receptor beta chain was recorded a few times. The CDR3 consists of 16 residues. Trimming removed 6 bases from V and 0 bases from J, with 16 bases in between. CDR1 and CDR2 from the germline V gene are SGHAT and FQNNGV. The data were taken from a study of regulatory T cells in long-lasting Graves disease. Overall study: Positive TSH receptor antibodies alongside over 5 years of antithyroid drugs were what marked Graves' disease as persistent.

Time point specified: persistent/refractory GD, antithyroid drugs over 5 years with positive TRAb. Researchers made the TCR library from RNA that was extracted from PBMCs. EDTA tubes collected nine milliliters of peripheral blood. Relying on iRepertoire HTBI primers and Arm-PCR of CDR3 regions, the team built TCR beta libraries. Authors' processing steps: Samples revealed 62 TRBV and 14 TRBJ segments. TCRdb re-derived calls from the multiplex PCR reads in MiXCR, one entry per CDR3 protein. The V and J calls follow TCRdb's processing rather than the paper's. The repertoire has approximately 290,000 distinct CDR3 sequences, 22% of them found once; the top ten carry roughly 50%.

The sequences come from peripheral blood mononuclear cells (PBMCs), collected when the disease was refractory, from a patient treated with antithyroid drugs. The receptor was isolated from a female donor with Graves disease. The chain links TRBV11-2 to TRBJ2-3; D is perhaps TRBD1 (6 bases). DNA of the CDR3: TGTGCCAGCAGGGAAGACAGGCGGGCTAGCACAGATACGCAGTATTTT. As protein: CASREDRRASTDTQYF. The full variable domain, in which reference TRBV11-2 and TRBJ2-3 provide the parts outside the CDR3, is EAGVAQSPRYKIIEKRQSVAFWCNPISGHATLYWYQQILGQGPKLLIQFQNNGVVDDSQLPKDRFSAERLKGVDSTLKIQPAKLEDSAVYLCASREDRRASTDTQYFGPGTRLTVL.